This TCR beta chain appears in the sequencing data of a study of T-cell memory formation after mild COVID-19. About the research overall: The TCR clusters were mostly specific to one donor.

Using its own MiXCR run on the 5' RACE reads, TCRdb lists one record per CDR3 protein. Among about 130,000 distinct CDR3 sequences listed, around 6.3% were seen once. Findings and limits, study-wide: CD4+ contracting clones were found mainly in CM and EM, and CD8+ ones in EMRA.

With respect to this clonotype: Its target is unknown.

Sequencing was done on a sample of PBMCs or a T cell subset sorted from them (not recorded which). The receptor was isolated from an adult woman who had mild COVID-19 (a few samples of this study predate the infection). Cell type and time point are not known.

For the CDR3, the DNA is TGCGCCAGCAGCCAAGGACAGAAATACACTGAAGCTTTCTTT. It codes for CASSQGQKYTEAFF. The V gene is TRBV4-1, the J gene TRBJ1-1; D is possibly TRBD1 (5 bases). The CDR3 has 14 residues. CDR1 and CDR2 from the germline V gene are MGHRA and YSYEKL. The V and J ends lost 1 base and 3 bases respectively, with 9 bases between them.